The T cell receptor beta chain described here comes from a study of cytomegalovirus exposure and HLA in healthy donors. The PCR made use of 60 Vbeta and 13 Jbeta primers. TCRdb keeps only in-frame clones here, not all; method: immunoSEQ multiplex PCR. The data hold about 120,000 clones, with over 60% observed a single time. This CDR3 has 15 residues. The V end lost 0 bases, the J end lost 4 bases, and 10 bases lay between the germline ends. In germline, CDR1 is ENHRY, CDR2 SYGVKD. This rearrangement joins TRBV10-3 to TRBJ1-5; the D is unclear. Source material: PBMCs. The receptor was isolated from a middle-aged woman in good health and CMV-seropositive. The CDR3: CAISESTVENQPQHF. CDR3 sequence (DNA): TGTGCCATCAGTGAGTCAACAGTTGAGAATCAGCCCCAGCATTTT.